This TCR beta chain was obtained from a study of blood T cell repertoires in COVID-19. Authors' processing steps: Nucleated cell number was recorded as an estimate derived from reference gene primer amplification. Sequencing was performed with immunoSEQ multiplex PCR; in TCRdb, only in-frame clones are kept and a portion is missing. D and trimming come from the DNA, and the V and J calls and clone size come from that table. This sample has more than 90,000 clones, with roughly four fifths found just once. This CDR3 is built from 18 residues. This clone was recorded once. Material: peripheral blood. V and J are TRBV21-1 and TRBJ1-6. TRBV21-1 is flagged as a pseudogene. This TCR was sampled from a man aged 60 to 75 with acute or convalescent COVID-19. The CDR3 protein is CASSGRPKEGRYNSPLHF. For the CDR3, the DNA is TGTGCCAGCAGTGGTCGCCCGAAGGAGGGAAGGTATAATTCACCCCTCCACTTT.